The rows below give T cell receptor beta chains drawn from one sample of a study of blood T cells in healthy people across ages. TCRdb passed the 5' RACE reads through MiXCR, listing each CDR3 protein once. The sample includes about 1.8 million distinct CDR3 sequences, roughly 52% of them seen just once. Sequencing was done on a sample of blood. These receptors all come from a woman aged 40 to 50 in good health. CDR3s include the opening cysteine and the closing phenylalanine or tryptophan. D genes are given only for firm matches. Expanded clones are given a class, and other clones once, few, many or no size at all.

abundance: NA; v_gene: TRBV4-1; j_gene: TRBJ2-1; d_gene: NA; CDR3nt: TGCGCCAGCAGCTCATACGAGGGCCCCTACAATGAGCAGTTCTTC; CDR3aa: CASSSYEGPYNEQFF
abundance: once; v_gene: TRBV20-1; j_gene: TRBJ2-5; d_gene: NA; CDR3nt: TGCAGTGCTGAGATGGACGGTGAAAACCCACCTAATGAGCAGTACTTC; CDR3aa: CSAEMDGENPPNEQYF
abundance: few; v_gene: TRBV6-5; j_gene: TRBJ1-6; d_gene: NA; CDR3nt: TGTGCCAGCAGCAACGACAGGACGAACAATTCACCCCTCCACTTT; CDR3aa: CASSNDRTNNSPLHF
abundance: NA; v_gene: TRBV7-2; j_gene: TRBJ1-1; d_gene: NA; CDR3nt: TGTGCCAGCAGCTCGTTTGTCAGGGATGAAGCTTTCTTT; CDR3aa: CASSSFVRDEAFF
abundance: many; v_gene: TRBV7-2; j_gene: TRBJ1-1; d_gene: NA; CDR3nt: TGTGCCAGCAGCTCACAGCGGAACACTGAAGCTTTCTTT; CDR3aa: CASSSQRNTEAFF
abundance: few; v_gene: TRBV28; j_gene: TRBJ1-2; d_gene: NA; CDR3nt: TGTGCCAGCAGTTTAATTGAACAGGCGGCTAACTATGGCTACACCTTC; CDR3aa: CASSLIEQAANYGYTF
abundance: NA; v_gene: TRBV20-1; j_gene: TRBJ2-4; d_gene: TRBD1; CDR3nt: TGCAGTGCTAGACATCCGGGACAGGGAATTGGCCTCCTAGCCAAAAACATTCAGTACTTC; CDR3aa: CSARHPGQGIGLLAKNIQYF
abundance: NA; v_gene: TRBV20-1; j_gene: TRBJ2-7; d_gene: NA; CDR3nt: TGCAGTGCTTTAGCCCAGGGGTTCGAGCGGTACTTC; CDR3aa: CSALAQGFERYF
abundance: once; v_gene: TRBV12-3/TRBV12-4; j_gene: TRBJ2-1; d_gene: NA; CDR3nt: TGTGCCAGCAGACGTACCTATGGATTGGCCTATGGGCAGTTCTTC; CDR3aa: CASRRTYGLAYGQFF
abundance: few; v_gene: TRBV5-6; j_gene: TRBJ2-1; d_gene: NA; CDR3nt: TGTGCCAGCAGCTTGGCCGCCGGGACGATCTACAATGAGCAGTTCTTC; CDR3aa: CASSLAAGTIYNEQFF
abundance: few; v_gene: TRBV6-2/TRBV6-3; j_gene: TRBJ1-1; d_gene: NA; CDR3nt: TGTGCCAGCAGGACGACCTCTCCCCAAGAGGCTTTCTTT; CDR3aa: CASRTTSPQEAFF
abundance: NA; v_gene: TRBV4-3; j_gene: TRBJ1-2; d_gene: NA; CDR3nt: TGCGCCAGCAGCCAAGATCCGGGGGCAAGTGGCTACACCTTC; CDR3aa: CASSQDPGASGYTF
abundance: NA; v_gene: TRBV5-1; j_gene: TRBJ1-4; d_gene: TRBD1; CDR3nt: TGCGCCAGCAGCGGTCAAAGGGGGACAGGGGGTGAAAAACTGTTTTTT; CDR3aa: CASSGQRGTGGEKLFF
abundance: NA; v_gene: TRBV20-1; j_gene: TRBJ1-5; d_gene: NA; CDR3nt: TGCAGTGCTAGACGAGAGGGCGGCCTGAATCAGCCCCAGCATTTT; CDR3aa: CSARREGGLNQPQHF
abundance: few; v_gene: TRBV12-3/TRBV12-4; j_gene: TRBJ2-5; d_gene: NA; CDR3nt: TGTGCCAGCAGGGTTTCACCGGGACTCAGAGAGAAAGAGACCCAGTACTTC; CDR3aa: CASRVSPGLREKETQYF
abundance: NA; v_gene: TRBV25-1; j_gene: TRBJ1-2; d_gene: TRBD1; CDR3nt: TGTGCCAGCAGTGGGGGACAGCCCGGGATCTATGGCTACACCTTC; CDR3aa: CASSGGQPGIYGYTF
abundance: NA; v_gene: TRBV9; j_gene: TRBJ2-2; d_gene: NA; CDR3nt: TGTGCCAGCAGCGTAGGACAGGACTACACCGGGGAGCTGTTTTTT; CDR3aa: CASSVGQDYTGELFF
abundance: few; v_gene: TRBV7-2; j_gene: TRBJ2-2; d_gene: NA; CDR3nt: TGTGCCAGCAGCCCCCGACAAACCGGGGAGCTGTTTTTT; CDR3aa: CASSPRQTGELFF
abundance: NA; v_gene: TRBV3-1; j_gene: TRBJ1-5; d_gene: TRBD1; CDR3nt: TGTGCCAGCAGCCAAGATATCCCCCGGGACAGGGGTCATAGCAATCAGCCCCAGCATTTT; CDR3aa: CASSQDIPRDRGHSNQPQHF
abundance: NA; v_gene: TRBV15; j_gene: TRBJ2-3; d_gene: NA; CDR3nt: TGTGCCACCAGCCCCCCCCCTGGGGTTAGAGGGGGTACAGATACGCAGTATTTT; CDR3aa: CATSPPPGVRGGTDTQYF
abundance: many; v_gene: TRBV10-3; j_gene: TRBJ2-5; d_gene: TRBD1; CDR3nt: TGTGCCGTCTCGGGACAGGGGACCGAGACCCAGTACTTC; CDR3aa: CAVSGQGTETQYF
abundance: NA; v_gene: TRBV19; j_gene: TRBJ2-1; d_gene: TRBD1; CDR3nt: TGTGCCAGTAGCCCCACCGGACAGGGCCTCTCCTACAATGAGCAGTTCTTC; CDR3aa: CASSPTGQGLSYNEQFF
abundance: once; v_gene: TRBV11-2; j_gene: TRBJ2-1; d_gene: TRBD2; CDR3nt: TGTGCCAGCAGCTTTAGCGGGGGGCCAAACAATGAGCAGTTCTTC; CDR3aa: CASSFSGGPNNEQFF
abundance: few; v_gene: TRBV12-3/TRBV12-4; j_gene: TRBJ2-1; d_gene: NA; CDR3nt: TGTGCCAGCATCGAACAGGGTTCCTACAATGAGCAGTTCTTC; CDR3aa: CASIEQGSYNEQFF
abundance: NA; v_gene: TRBV7-6; j_gene: TRBJ1-3; d_gene: NA; CDR3nt: TGTGCCAGCAGCTTAGAACAAGGGGCTATTGGAAACACCATATATTTT; CDR3aa: CASSLEQGAIGNTIYF
abundance: NA; v_gene: TRBV27; j_gene: TRBJ2-3; d_gene: TRBD1; CDR3nt: TGTGCCAGCAGAATGCAGGGGGCGCGCGATACGCAGTATTTT; CDR3aa: CASRMQGARDTQYF
abundance: NA; v_gene: TRBV20-1; j_gene: TRBJ2-1; d_gene: TRBD1; CDR3nt: TGCAGTGCTAGTCCCCGGGACAGGGGTACCTACAATGAGCAGTTCTTC; CDR3aa: CSASPRDRGTYNEQFF
abundance: few; v_gene: TRBV5-1; j_gene: TRBJ1-2; d_gene: TRBD1; CDR3nt: TGCGCCAGCAGCATGGACAGGCCCCTCCCCTATGGCTACACCTTC; CDR3aa: CASSMDRPLPYGYTF
abundance: NA; v_gene: TRBV7-9; j_gene: TRBJ2-1; d_gene: TRBD2; CDR3nt: TGTGCCAGCAGCTCTTGGTCTAGCGGGGGGGCTGGGAGCAATGAGCTGTTCTTC; CDR3aa: CASSSWSSGGAGSNELFF